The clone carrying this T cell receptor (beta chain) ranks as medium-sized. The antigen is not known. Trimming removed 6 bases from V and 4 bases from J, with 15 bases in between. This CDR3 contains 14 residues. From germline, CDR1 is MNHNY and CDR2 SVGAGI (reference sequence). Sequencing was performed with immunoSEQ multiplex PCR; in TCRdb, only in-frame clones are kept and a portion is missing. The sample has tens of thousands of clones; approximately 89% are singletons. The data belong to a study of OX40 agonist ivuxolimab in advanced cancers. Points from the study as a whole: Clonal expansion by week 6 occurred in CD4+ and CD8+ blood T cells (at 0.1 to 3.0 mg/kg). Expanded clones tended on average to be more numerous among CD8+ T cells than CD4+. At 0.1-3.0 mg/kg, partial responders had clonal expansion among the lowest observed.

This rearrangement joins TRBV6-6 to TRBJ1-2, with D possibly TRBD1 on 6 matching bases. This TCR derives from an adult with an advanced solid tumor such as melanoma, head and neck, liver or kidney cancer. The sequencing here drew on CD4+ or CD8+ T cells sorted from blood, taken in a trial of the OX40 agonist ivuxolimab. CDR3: CASRLRQDSYGYTF. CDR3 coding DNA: TGTGCCAGCAGGTTAAGACAGGACTCCTATGGCTACACCTTC.